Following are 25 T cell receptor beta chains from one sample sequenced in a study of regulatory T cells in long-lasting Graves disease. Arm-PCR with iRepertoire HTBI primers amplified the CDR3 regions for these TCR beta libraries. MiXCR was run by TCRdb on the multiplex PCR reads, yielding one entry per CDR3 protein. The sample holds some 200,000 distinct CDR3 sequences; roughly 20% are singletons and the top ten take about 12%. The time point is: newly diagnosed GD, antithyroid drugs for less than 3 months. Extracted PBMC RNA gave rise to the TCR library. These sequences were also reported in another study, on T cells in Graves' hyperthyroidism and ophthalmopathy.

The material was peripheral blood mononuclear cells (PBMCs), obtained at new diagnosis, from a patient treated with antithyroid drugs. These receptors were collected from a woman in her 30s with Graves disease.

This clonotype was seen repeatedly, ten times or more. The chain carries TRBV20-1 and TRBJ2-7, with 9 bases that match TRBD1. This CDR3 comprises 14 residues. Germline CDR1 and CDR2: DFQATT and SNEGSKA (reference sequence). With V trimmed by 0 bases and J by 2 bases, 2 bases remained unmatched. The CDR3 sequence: CSARETGGTYEQYF. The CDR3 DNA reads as TGCAGTGCTAGAGAGACAGGGGGGACCTACGAGCAGTACTTC.

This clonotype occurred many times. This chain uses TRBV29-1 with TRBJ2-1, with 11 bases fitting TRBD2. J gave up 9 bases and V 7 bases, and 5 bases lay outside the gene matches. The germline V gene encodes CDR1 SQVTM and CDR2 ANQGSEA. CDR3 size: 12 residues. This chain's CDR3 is CSGRLAGSEQFF. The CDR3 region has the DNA TGCAGCGGTCGACTAGCGGGATCTGAGCAGTTCTTC.

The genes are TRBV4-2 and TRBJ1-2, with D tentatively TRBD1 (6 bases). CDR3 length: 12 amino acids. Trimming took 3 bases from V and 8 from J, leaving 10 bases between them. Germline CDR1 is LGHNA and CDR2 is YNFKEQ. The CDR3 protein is CASSQDSGGYTF. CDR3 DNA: TGTGCCAGCAGCCAGGACAGCGGCGGCTACACCTTC.

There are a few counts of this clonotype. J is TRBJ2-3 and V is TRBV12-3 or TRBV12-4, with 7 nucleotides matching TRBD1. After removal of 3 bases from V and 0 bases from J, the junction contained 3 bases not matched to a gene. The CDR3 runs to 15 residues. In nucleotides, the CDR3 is TGTGCCAGCAGTTTTAGGGGGCTCAGCACAGATACGCAGTATTTT. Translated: CASSFRGLSTDTQYF.

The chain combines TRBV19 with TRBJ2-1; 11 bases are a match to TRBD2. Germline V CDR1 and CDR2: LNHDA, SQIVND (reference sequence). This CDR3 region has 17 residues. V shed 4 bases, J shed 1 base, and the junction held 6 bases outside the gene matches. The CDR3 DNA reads TGTGCCAGTAGTAAGGGGACTAGCGGTCCTTCCTACAATGAGCAGTTCTTC. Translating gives CASSKGTSGPSYNEQFF.

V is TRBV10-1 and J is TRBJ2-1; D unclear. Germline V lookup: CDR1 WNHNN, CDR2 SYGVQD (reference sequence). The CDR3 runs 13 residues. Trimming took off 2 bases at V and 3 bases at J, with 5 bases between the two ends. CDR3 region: CASSEDGYNEQFF. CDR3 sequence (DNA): TGCGCCAGCAGTGAGGACGGCTACAATGAGCAGTTCTTC.

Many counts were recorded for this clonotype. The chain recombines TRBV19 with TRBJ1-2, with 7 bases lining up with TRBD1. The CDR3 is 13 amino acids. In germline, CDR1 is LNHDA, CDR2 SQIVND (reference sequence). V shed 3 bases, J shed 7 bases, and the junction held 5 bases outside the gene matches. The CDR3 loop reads CASSIDRAAGYTF. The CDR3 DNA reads TGTGCCAGTAGTATCGACAGGGCGGCTGGCTACACCTTC.

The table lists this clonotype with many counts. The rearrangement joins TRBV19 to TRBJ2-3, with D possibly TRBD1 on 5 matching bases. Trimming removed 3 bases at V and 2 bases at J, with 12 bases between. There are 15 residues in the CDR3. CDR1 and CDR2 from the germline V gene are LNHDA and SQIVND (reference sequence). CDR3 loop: CASSILGVNTDTQYF. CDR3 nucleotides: TGTGCCAGTAGTATTCTAGGGGTAAACACAGATACGCAGTATTTT.

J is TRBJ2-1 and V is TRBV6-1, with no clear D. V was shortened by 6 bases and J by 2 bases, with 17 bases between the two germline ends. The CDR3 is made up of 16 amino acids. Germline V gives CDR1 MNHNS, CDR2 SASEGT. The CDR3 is CASSPSSPPAYNEQFF. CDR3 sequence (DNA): TGTGCCAGCAGCCCTTCCAGCCCCCCAGCCTACAATGAGCAGTTCTTC.

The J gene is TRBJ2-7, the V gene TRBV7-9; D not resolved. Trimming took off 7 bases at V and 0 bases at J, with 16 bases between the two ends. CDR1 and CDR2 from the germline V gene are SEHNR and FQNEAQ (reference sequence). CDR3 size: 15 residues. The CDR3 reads CASTTPTGSSYEQYF. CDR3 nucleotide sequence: TGTGCCAGCACGACTCCGACGGGTAGCTCCTACGAGCAGTACTTC.

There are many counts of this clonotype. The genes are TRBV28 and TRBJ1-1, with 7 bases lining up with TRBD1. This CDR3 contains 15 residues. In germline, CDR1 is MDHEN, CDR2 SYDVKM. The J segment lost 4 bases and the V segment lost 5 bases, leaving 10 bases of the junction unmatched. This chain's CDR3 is CASSLLQGRATEAFF. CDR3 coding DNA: TGTGCCAGCAGTCTGCTACAGGGGCGGGCCACTGAAGCTTTCTTT.

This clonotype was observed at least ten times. The CDR3 loop reads CASRLGAGGQPQHF. CDR3 DNA: TGTGCCAGCAGGTTGGGGGCGGGGGGTCAGCCCCAGCATTTT. The genes are TRBV28 and TRBJ1-5; maybe TRBD1 (6 bases). In germline, CDR1 is MDHEN, CDR2 SYDVKM. This CDR3 is 14 amino acids long. The ends were cut back, 6 bases at V and 6 bases at J, with 15 bases in the middle. The variable domain in full, with the rest retrieved from reference TRBV28 and TRBJ1-5, is DVKVTQSSRYLVKRTGEKVFLECVQDMDHENMFWYRQDPGLGLRLIYFSYDVKMKEKGDIPEGYSVSREKKERFSLILESASTNQTSMYLCASRLGAGGQPQHFGDGTRLSIL.

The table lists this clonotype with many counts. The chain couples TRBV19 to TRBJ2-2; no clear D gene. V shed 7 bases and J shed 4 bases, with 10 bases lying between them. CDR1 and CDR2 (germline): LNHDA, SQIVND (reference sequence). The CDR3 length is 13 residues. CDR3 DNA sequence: TGTGCCAGTACGGAGAAGGCCACCGGGGAGCTGTTTTTT. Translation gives CASTEKATGELFF.

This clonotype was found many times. This CDR3 is CASSTAGSNQPQHF. The CDR3 nucleotides read TGTGCCAGCTCAACGGCGGGGAGCAATCAGCCCCAGCATTTT. The rearrangement links TRBV18 to TRBJ1-5; D ambiguous. In germline, CDR1 is KGHSH, CDR2 LQKENI. CDR3 length equals 14 residues. The V gene lost 5 bases and the J gene lost 1 base, with 9 bases spanning the gap. Based on the CDR3 plus reference TRBV18 and TRBJ1-5, the full variable domain is NAGVMQNPRHLVRRRGQEARLRCSPMKGHSHVYWYRQLPEEGLKFMVYLQKENIIDESGMPKERFSAEFPKEGPSILRIQQVVRGDSAAYFCASSTAGSNQPQHFGDGTRLSIL.

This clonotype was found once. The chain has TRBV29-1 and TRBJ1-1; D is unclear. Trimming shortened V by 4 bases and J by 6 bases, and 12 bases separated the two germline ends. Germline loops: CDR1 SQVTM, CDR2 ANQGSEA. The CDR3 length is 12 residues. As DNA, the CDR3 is TGCAGCGTTGGGGCCTACGGCGCTGAAGCTTTCTTT. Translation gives CSVGAYGAEAFF. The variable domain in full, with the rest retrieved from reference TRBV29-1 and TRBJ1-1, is SAVISQKPSRDICQRGTSLTIQCQVDSQVTMMFWYRQQPGQSLTLIATANQGSEATYESGFVIDKFPISRPNLTFSTLTVSNMSPEDSSIYLCSVGAYGAEAFFGQGTRLTVV.

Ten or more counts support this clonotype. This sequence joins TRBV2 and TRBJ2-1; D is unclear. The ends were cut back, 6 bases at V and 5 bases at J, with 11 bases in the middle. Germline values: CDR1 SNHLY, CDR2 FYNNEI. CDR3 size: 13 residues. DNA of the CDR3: TGTGCCAGCAGGCGACTCGAAAACAATGAGCAGTTCTTC. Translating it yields CASRRLENNEQFF. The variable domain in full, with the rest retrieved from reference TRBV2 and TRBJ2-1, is EPEVTQTPSHQVTQMGQEVILRCVPISNHLYFYWYRQILGQKVEFLVSFYNNEISEKSEIFDDQFSVERPDGSNFTLKIRSTKLEDSAMYFCASRRLENNEQFFGPGTRLTVL.

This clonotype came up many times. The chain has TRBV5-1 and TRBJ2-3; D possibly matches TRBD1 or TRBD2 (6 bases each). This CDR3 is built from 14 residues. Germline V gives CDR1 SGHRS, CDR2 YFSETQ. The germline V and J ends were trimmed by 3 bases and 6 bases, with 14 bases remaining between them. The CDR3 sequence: CASSSGRRGDTQYF. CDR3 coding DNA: TGCGCCAGCAGCTCGGGGCGGAGGGGGGATACGCAGTATTTT.

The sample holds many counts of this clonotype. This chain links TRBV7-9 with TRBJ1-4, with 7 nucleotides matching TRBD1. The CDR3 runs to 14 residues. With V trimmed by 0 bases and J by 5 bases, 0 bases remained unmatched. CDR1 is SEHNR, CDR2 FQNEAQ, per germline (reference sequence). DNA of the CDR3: TGTGCCAGCAGCTTAGCGGGACAGAATGAAAAACTGTTTTTT. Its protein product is CASSLAGQNEKLFF.

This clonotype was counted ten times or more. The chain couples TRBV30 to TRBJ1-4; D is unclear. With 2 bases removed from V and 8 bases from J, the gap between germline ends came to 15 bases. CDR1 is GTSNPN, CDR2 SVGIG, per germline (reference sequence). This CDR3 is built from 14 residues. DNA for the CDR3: TGTGCCTGGAGTACAAACAGTGTGGGCGAAAAACTGTTTTTT. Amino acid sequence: CAWSTNSVGEKLFF.

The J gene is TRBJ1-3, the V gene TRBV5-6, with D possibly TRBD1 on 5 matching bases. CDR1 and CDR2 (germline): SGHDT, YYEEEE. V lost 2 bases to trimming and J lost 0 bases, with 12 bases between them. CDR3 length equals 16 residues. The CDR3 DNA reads TGTGCCAGCAGCTTCCGGGACGTTCGCTCTGGAAACACCATATATTTT. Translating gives CASSFRDVRSGNTIYF. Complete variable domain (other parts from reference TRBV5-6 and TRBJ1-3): DAGVTQSPTHLIKTRGQQVTLRCSPKSGHDTVSWYQQALGQGPQFIFQYYEEEERQRGNFPDRFSGHQFPNYSSELNVNALLLGDSALYLCASSFRDVRSGNTIYFGEGSWLTVV.

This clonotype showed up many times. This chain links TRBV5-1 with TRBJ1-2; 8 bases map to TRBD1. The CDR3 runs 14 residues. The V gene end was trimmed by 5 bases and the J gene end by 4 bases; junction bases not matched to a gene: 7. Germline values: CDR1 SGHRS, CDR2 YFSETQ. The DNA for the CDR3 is TGCGCCAGCAGAGACAGGGGTGCCGGCTATGGCTACACCTTC. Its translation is CASRDRGAGYGYTF.

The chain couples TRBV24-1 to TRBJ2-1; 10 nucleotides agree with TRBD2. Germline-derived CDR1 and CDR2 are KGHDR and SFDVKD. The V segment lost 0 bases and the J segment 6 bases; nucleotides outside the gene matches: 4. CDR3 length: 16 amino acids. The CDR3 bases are TGTGCCACCAGTGATTTGAGTGCTAGCGGGAGCAATGAGCAGTTCTTC. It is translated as CATSDLSASGSNEQFF.

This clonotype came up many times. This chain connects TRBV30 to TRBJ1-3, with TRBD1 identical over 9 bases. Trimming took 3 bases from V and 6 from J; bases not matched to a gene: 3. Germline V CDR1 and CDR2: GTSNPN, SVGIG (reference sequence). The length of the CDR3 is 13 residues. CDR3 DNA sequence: TGTGCCTGGAGGCACAGGGGGCAAAACACCATATATTTT. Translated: CAWRHRGQNTIYF. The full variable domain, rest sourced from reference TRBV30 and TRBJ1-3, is SQTIHQWPATLVQPVGSPLSLECTVEGTSNPNLYWYRQAAGRGLQLLFYSVGIGQISSEVPQNLSASRPQDRQFILSSKKLLLSDSGFYLCAWRHRGQNTIYFGEGSWLTVV.

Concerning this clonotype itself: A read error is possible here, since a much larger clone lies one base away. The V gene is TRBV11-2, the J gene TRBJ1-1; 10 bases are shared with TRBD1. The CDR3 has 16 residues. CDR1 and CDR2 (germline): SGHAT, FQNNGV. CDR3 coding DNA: TGTGCCAGCAGCTTAGGCGGGACAGGGGTGAACACTGAAGCTCTCTTT. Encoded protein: CASSLGGTGVNTEALF.

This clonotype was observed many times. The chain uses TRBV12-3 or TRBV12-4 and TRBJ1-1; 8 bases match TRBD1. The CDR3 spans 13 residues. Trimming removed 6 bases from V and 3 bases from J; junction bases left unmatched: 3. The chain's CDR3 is CASSRTGYTEAFF. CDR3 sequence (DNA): TGTGCCAGCAGCAGGACAGGGTACACTGAAGCTTTCTTT.